These 2 T cell receptor beta chains were sequenced from one sample in a study of cytomegalovirus exposure and HLA in healthy donors. Use of 60 Vbeta and 13 Jbeta primers characterized the PCR. Here immunoSEQ multiplex PCR was the method, and the copy in TCRdb shows in-frame clones only, minus some. In the table there are around 150,000 clones, 82% of which are singletons. Sequenced sample: PBMCs. The receptors were gathered from a man under 40 in good health and CMV-seropositive.

This clone showed up just once. In DNA form, the CDR3 reads TGTGCCAGCAGTCGAGACCCAGGGGGGAACTACGAGCAGTACTTC. Its protein product is CASSRDPGGNYEQYF. The chain combines TRBV27 with TRBJ2-7; a weak D match, TRBD1 (7 bases). From germline, CDR1 is MNHEY and CDR2 SMNVEV (reference sequence). Trimming pared 5 bases from V and 3 bases from J, leaving 17 bases between. CDR3 length equals 15 residues.

This clone was found a few times. The CDR3 here is CASSPTGAGELFF. DNA for the CDR3: TGTGCCAGCAGCCCGACGGGGGCCGGGGAGCTGTTTTTT. The chain has TRBV5-4 and TRBJ2-2; possibly TRBD2 for D (6 bases). CDR1 is SGHNT and CDR2 is YYREEE in the germline V gene (reference sequence). V dropped 4 bases and J dropped 6 bases, with 10 bases sitting between them. The CDR3 runs 13 residues.